Listed below are T cell receptor beta chains from one sample, sequenced in a study of blood T cell repertoires in COVID-19. The assay was immunoSEQ multiplex PCR, and TCRdb's table has in-frame clones only and misses some. The table has roughly 280,000 clones, around 90% seen once. Sequencing was carried out using peripheral blood. All receptors derive from a woman between 45 and 65 years old who had recovered from COVID-19. Both conserved end residues are part of each CDR3. Size is omitted from some rows. Given values are once, few, many or a class for expanded clones.

TRBJ1-2,TRBV6-4,-,CASHPGTSNYGYTF
TRBJ1-2,TRBV27,-,CASSPRFRGLVRGPGYTF
TRBJ1-2,TRBV5-1,-,CASSPGQGGYTF
TRBJ1-5,TRBV7-9,-,CASSLGGLGNQPQHF
TRBJ1-3,TRBV5-6,-,CASSLGHTGNTIYF
TRBJ2-1,TRBV7-2,-,CASSALDRVFNEQFF
TRBJ1-2,TRBV5-1,-,CASSRDIGGKWGYTF
TRBJ2-1,TRBV7-8,-,CASSLAPGYNEQFF
TRBJ1-5,TRBV19,-,CASSIVGDHQPQHF
TRBJ2-1,TRBV5-1,-,CASSALTSGSSYNEQFF
TRBJ2-1,TRBV4-1,-,CASSQGGRPLDEQFF
TRBJ1-3,TRBV5-1,few,CASSLATGNTIYF
TRBJ2-6,TRBV4-3,-,CASSQDRGPGANVLTF
TRBJ1-5,TRBV5-5,once,CASSLMGPQPQHF
TRBJ2-7,TRBV10-1,-,CASGDWDSSRTSYEQYF
TRBJ2-2,TRBV5-1,few,CASSLGDINTGELFF
TRBJ1-1,TRBV18,-,CASSRGQGNTEAFF
TRBJ2-7,TRBV3-1/TRBV3-2,once,CASSHHRRDRFYEQYF
TRBJ2-3,TRBV29-1,-,CSVVVVQGASDTQYF
TRBJ1-4,TRBV25-1,-,CASSGYYREPGEKLFF
TRBJ1-1,TRBV11-1,-,CASSLGDRDTEAFF
TRBJ1-2,TRBV19,-,CASSIVSADYGYTF
TRBJ1-2,TRBV27,-,CASSLAPEGGAGGGYTF
TRBJ2-7,TRBV9,-,CASSPLQGRMDEQYF
TRBJ1-5,TRBV24-1,-,CATSDKDTYSNQPQHF
TRBJ1-2,TRBV6-2/TRBV6-3,-,CASSDPDRAGNYGYTF
TRBJ2-7,TRBV28,once,CASSQSGDGSYEQYF
TRBJ1-2,TRBV2,-,CASTLTGGFYGYTF
TRBJ1-1,TRBV5-6,-,CASSLIRGIEAFF
TRBJ2-2,TRBV6-5,few,CASSPGLAGNGELFF
TRBJ2-5,TRBV5-1,-,CASSLTAAQETQYF
TRBJ1-2,TRBV15,-,CATSRGQGGINGYTF
TRBJ1-2,TRBV7-9,once,CASSRTGSNYGYTF
TRBJ1-4,TRBV14,-,CASSLGGAANEKLFF
TRBJ2-7,TRBV4-1,few,CASSQPLASHEQYF
TRBJ1-2,TRBV14,-,CASSRAGGGTYYGYTF
TRBJ2-7,TRBV3-1/TRBV3-2,-,CASSRSLAGPYEQYF
TRBJ2-7,TRBV3-1/TRBV3-2,-,CASRRQASAGPYEQYF
TRBJ2-7,TRBV7-2,-,CASSLVRGDEQYF
TRBJ1-1,TRBV4-1,-,CASSQTRDSRAFF
TRBJ1-1,TRBV20-1,-,CSASRGSWVEAFF
TRBJ1-6,TRBV5-4,-,CASTVARGQGRGSPLHF
TRBJ2-3,TRBV29-1,few,CSVHTSADTQYF
TRBJ2-5,TRBV28,-,CASATGKETQYF
TRBJ2-3,TRBV7-3,-,CASSPRRALSTDTQYF
TRBJ1-3,TRBV18,-,CASSPGTGRTGNTIYF
TRBJ2-3,TRBV5-1,once,CASSPGTSGYTDTQYF
TRBJ1-2,TRBV6-2/TRBV6-3,-,CASSPGQGGYGYTF
TRBJ1-2,TRBV5-1,-,CASTPSPGQGAYGYTF
TRBJ2-3,TRBV9,-,CASSVGLAGGPDTQYF
TRBJ1-5,TRBV18,-,CASSPWGGNSNQPQHF
TRBJ1-4,TRBV27,-,CASSNTGIWVEKLFF
TRBJ1-4,TRBV6-5,-,CASSPGGRFKEKLFF
TRBJ2-1,TRBV6-5,-,CASTKIGQGGNEQFF
TRBJ1-1,TRBV6-1,-,CASSDYRGSTEAFF
TRBJ1-2,TRBV5-1,-,CASSLDRATKLSNYGYTF
TRBJ2-1,TRBV27,-,CASSSLGVRDSLWNEQFF
TRBJ2-1,TRBV24-1,-,CATSDHPPENEQFF
TRBJ2-2,TRBV27,-,CASSLRRDRNTGELFF